This T cell receptor beta chain was sequenced in a study of T cell repertoires in cytomegalovirus infection (dated by TCRdb to the late 2010s). At the level of the whole study: Donor HLA type was relevant to the analysis, because carriage of CMV infection together with the matching HLA type was indicated by public TCR beta signatures. On the study overall, not on this receptor specifically: The ex vivo response was dominated by HLA-C-restricted CMV-specific TCR beta clonotypes, which also provided the single most frequent clonotype in two of eight donors. Carriers of CMV infection plus the relevant HLA type were discriminated by the cumulative frequency of public TCR beta family members in the study cohort and in an independent roughly 320-donor cohort.

Sequencing instrument: Illumina HiSeq 1500. The public reads were quality trimmed at Q25 with fastp and then assembled into clones with MiXCR by TCRdb, keeping productive beta chains. Each entry is one CDR3 protein sequence, shown with its most common DNA and genes. The sample yields around 190,000 distinct CDR3 sequences; around 15% were counted once. The ten largest account for over 20% of the sample. This clonotype was counted many times. It lacks a known antigen. Base qualities were left out, and no much larger clone turns up one base away. The CDR3 spans 14 residues, from the cysteine through the phenylalanine. Of all the DNA, just the CDR3 is kept, 42 bases in frame from base 1. V has 6 bases trimmed and J has 1 base trimmed; junction bases matching no gene number 3.

The clonotype comes from a human donor in good health (CMV status not recorded). Some clones in this sample may be carry-over from other donors' samples. Sequencing used PBMCs. The sequence joins TRBV12-3 or TRBV12-4 to TRBJ2-3, and 8 junctional nucleotides match TRBD1. The DNA is as follows: TGTGCCAGCAGCACGGGACAGGGCACAGATACGCAGTATTTT. It translates to CASSTGQGTDTQYF.